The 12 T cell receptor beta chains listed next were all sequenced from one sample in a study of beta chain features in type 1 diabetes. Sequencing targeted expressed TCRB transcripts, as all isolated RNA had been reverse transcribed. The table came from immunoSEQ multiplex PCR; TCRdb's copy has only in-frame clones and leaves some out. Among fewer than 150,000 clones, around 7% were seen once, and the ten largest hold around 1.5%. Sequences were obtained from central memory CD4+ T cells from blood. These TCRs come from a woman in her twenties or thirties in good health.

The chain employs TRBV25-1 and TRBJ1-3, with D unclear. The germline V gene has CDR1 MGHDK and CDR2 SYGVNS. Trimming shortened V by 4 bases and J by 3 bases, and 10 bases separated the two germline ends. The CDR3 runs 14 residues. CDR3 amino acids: CASSGHLVGNTIYF. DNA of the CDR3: TGTGCCAGCAGTGGGCATCTTGTTGGAAACACCATATATTTT.

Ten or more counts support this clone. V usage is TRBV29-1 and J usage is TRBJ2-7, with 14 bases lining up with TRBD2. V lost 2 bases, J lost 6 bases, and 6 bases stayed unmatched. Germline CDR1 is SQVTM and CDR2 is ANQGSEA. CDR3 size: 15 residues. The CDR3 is CSVEPGTSGRGEQYF. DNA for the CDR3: TGCAGCGTTGAACCAGGGACTAGCGGGAGAGGCGAGCAGTACTTC.

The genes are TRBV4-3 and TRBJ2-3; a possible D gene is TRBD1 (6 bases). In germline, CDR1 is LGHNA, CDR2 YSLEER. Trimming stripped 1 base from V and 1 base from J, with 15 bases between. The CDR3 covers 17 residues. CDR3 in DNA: TGCGCCAGCAGCCAAGGGGCACAGGGTAGGGGCACAGATACGCAGTATTTT. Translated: CASSQGAQGRGTDTQYF.

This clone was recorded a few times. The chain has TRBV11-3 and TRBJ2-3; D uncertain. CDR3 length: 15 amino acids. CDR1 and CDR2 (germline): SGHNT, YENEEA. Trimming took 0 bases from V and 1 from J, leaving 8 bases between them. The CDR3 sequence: CASSLEGRGTDTQYF. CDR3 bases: TGTGCCAGCAGCTTAGAGGGCAGAGGCACAGATACGCAGTATTTT.

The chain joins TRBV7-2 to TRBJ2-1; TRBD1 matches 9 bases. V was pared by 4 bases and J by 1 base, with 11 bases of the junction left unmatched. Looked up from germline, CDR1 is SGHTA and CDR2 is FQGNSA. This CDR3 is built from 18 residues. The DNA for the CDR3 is TGTGCCAGCAGCTCGCCCCGGGACAGGGCGATTTCCTACAATGAGCAGTTCTTC. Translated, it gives CASSSPRDRAISYNEQFF.

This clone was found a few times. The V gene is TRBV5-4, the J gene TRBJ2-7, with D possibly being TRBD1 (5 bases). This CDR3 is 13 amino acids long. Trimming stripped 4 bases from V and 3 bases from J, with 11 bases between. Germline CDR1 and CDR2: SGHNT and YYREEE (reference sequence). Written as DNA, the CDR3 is TGTGCCAGCAGCGTTCCAGGGTACTACGAGCAGTACTTC. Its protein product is CASSVPGYYEQYF.

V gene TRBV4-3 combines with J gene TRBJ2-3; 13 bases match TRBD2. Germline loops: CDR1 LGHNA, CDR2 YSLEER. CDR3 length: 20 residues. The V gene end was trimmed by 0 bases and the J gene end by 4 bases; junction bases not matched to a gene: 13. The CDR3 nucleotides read TGCGCCAGCAGCCAAGATGGCCTGGGACTAGCGGGAAGAATGGCAGATACGCAGTATTTT. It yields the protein CASSQDGLGLAGRMADTQYF.

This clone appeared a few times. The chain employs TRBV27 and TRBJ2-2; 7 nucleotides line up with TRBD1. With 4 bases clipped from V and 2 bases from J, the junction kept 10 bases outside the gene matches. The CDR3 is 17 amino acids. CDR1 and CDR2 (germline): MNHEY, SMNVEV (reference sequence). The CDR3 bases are TGTGCCAGCAGTTGGATTTCCGGGACAGTTAACACCGGGGAGCTGTTTTTT. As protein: CASSWISGTVNTGELFF.

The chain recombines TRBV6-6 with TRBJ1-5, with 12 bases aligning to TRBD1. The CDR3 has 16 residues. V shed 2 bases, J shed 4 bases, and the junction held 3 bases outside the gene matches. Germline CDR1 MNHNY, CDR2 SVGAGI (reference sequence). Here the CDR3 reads CASSYEGQGANQPQHF. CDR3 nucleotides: TGTGCCAGCAGTTACGAGGGACAGGGGGCTAATCAGCCCCAGCATTTT.

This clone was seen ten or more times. CDR3 loop: CSVVLGRGDTEAFF. As DNA, the CDR3 is TGCAGCGTTGTGCTTGGAAGGGGCGACACTGAAGCTTTCTTT. V gene TRBV29-1 combines with J gene TRBJ1-1, with D maybe TRBD1 (5 bases). The CDR3 spans 14 residues. V lost 4 bases to trimming and J lost 3 bases, with 15 bases between them. CDR1 is SQVTM and CDR2 is ANQGSEA in the germline V gene.

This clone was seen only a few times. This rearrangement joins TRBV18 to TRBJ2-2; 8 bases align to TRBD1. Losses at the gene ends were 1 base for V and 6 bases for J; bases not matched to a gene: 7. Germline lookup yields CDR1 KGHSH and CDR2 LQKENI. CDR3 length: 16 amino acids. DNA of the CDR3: TGTGCCAGCTCACCACGGGAGCAGGGGGCCGCCGGGGAGCTGTTTTTT. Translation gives CASSPREQGAAGELFF.

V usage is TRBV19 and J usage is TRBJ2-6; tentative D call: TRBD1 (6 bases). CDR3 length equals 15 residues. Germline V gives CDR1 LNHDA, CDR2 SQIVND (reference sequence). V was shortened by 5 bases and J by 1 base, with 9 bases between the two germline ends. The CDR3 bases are TGTGCCAGTAGTTCACAGGGATCTGGGGCCAACGTCCTGACTTTC. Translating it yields CASSSQGSGANVLTF.